This T cell receptor beta chain came from a study of blood T cell repertoires in COVID-19. Libraries were prepared by immunoSEQ multiplex PCR; TCRdb keeps only in-frame clonotypes and omits some of them. This table holds 85,000 to 110,000 clones, over 65% found once. The CDR3 covers 11 residues. Trimming removed 5 bases from V and 6 bases from J, with 7 bases in between. The germline gives CDR1 SEHNR, CDR2 FQNEAQ (reference sequence). The sequenced sample consisted of peripheral blood. The TCR sequence derives from a human donor in a cohort sampled during active COVID-19. The chain employs TRBV7-9 and TRBJ1-2; D is uncertain. The chain's CDR3 is CASSLSDGYTF. Here the CDR3 DNA reads TGTGCCAGCAGCCTAAGTGATGGCTACACCTTC.